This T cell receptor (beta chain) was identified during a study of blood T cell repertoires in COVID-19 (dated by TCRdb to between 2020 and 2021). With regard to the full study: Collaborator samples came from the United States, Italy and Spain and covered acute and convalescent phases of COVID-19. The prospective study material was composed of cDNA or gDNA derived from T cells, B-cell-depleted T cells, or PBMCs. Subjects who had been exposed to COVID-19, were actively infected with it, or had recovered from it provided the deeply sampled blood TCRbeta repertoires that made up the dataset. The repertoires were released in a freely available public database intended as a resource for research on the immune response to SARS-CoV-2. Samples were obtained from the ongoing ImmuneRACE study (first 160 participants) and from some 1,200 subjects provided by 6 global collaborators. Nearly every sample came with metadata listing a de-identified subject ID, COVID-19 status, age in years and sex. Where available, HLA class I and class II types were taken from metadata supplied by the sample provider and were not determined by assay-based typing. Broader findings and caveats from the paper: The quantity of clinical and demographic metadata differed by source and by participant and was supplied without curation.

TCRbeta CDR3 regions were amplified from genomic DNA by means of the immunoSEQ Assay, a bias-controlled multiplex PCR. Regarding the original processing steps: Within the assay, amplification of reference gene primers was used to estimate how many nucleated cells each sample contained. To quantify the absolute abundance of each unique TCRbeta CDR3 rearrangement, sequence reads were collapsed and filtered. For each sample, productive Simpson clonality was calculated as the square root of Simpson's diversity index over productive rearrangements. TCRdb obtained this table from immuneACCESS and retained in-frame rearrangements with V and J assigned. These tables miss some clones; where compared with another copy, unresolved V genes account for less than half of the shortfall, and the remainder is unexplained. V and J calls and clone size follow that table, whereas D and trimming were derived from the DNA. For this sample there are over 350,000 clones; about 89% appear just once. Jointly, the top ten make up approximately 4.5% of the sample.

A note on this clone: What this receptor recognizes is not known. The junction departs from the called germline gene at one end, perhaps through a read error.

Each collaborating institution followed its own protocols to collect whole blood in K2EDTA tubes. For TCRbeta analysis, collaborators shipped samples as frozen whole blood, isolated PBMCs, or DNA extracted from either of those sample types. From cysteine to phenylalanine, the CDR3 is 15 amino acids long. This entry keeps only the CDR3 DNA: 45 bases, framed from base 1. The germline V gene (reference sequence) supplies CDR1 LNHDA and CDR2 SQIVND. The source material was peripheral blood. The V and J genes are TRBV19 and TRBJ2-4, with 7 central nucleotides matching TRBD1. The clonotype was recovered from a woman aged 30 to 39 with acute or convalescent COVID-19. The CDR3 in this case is CASSVEQGFGNIQYF. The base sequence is TGTGCCAGTAGTGTAGAACAGGGGTTCGGAAACATTCAGTACTTC.